Presented here are 15 T cell receptor beta chains from one specimen sequenced in a study of T cell repertoires in cytomegalovirus infection. TCRdb redid the calling of the reads with MiXCR, one entry per CDR3 protein. The top ten clones hold approximately 1.6% of a sample with approximately 250,000 distinct CDR3 sequences, 12% of them seen once. The sequencing input was PBMCs. The receptors come from a human donor in good health (CMV status not recorded). Some clones in this sample may be carry-over from other donors' samples.

This clonotype was counted at least ten times. V and J are TRBV6-2 or TRBV6-3 and TRBJ2-1; 7 nucleotides line up with TRBD2. Germline V gives CDR1 MNHEY, CDR2 SVGEGT. After removal of 1 base from V and 2 bases from J, the junction contained 5 bases not matched to a gene. This CDR3 has 16 amino acids. CDR3 sequence reads: CASSYLAGAPYNEQFF. The DNA for the CDR3 is TGTGCCAGCAGTTACTTGGCGGGAGCCCCCTACAATGAGCAGTTCTTC.

This clonotype was found many times. This chain links TRBV7-9 with TRBJ1-1; D is undetermined. Trimming took 8 bases from V and 2 from J, leaving 12 bases between them. Per germline, CDR1 SEHNR and CDR2 FQNEAQ (reference sequence). The CDR3 consists of 13 residues. CDR3 region: CASGIGINTEAFF. DNA for the CDR3: TGTGCCAGCGGCATAGGGATTAACACTGAAGCTTTCTTT.

This clonotype was seen ten or more times. The genes are TRBV4-1 and TRBJ1-5, with 7 bases identical to TRBD1. CDR1 is MGHRA, CDR2 YSYEKL, per germline. V shed 1 base and J 6 bases; nucleotides not matched to a gene: 9. The CDR3 loop spans 16 amino acids. DNA for the CDR3: TGCGCCAGCAGCCAAGGAGACAGGGTTGACGGTCAGCCCCAGCATTTT. Its translation: CASSQGDRVDGQPQHF.

This chain's CDR3 is CASSPGEGRSPLHF. CDR3 in DNA: TGTGCCAGCAGCCCCGGGGAGGGAAGGTCACCCCTCCACTTT. The V gene is TRBV7-9, the J gene TRBJ1-6; D uncertain. This CDR3 contains 14 residues. Trimming stripped 5 bases from V and 10 bases from J, with 15 bases between. Germline-derived CDR1 and CDR2 are SEHNR and FQNEAQ (reference sequence).

This clonotype was seen a single time. The chain employs TRBV20-1 and TRBJ2-3, with TRBD2 matching over 8 bases. The CDR3 sequence is 11 residues long. The J segment lost 15 bases and the V segment lost 1 base, leaving 6 bases of the junction unmatched. Germline-derived CDR1 and CDR2 are DFQATT and SNEGSKA (reference sequence). The DNA for the CDR3 is TGCAGTGCTAGAGGGGGGACTAGTTCCTATTTT. Its translation is CSARGGTSSYF.

This clonotype was seen repeatedly, ten times or more. The rearrangement joins TRBV2 to TRBJ2-3, with 9 bases fitting TRBD2. J gave up 5 bases and V 2 bases, and 11 bases lay outside the gene matches. Germline CDR1 SNHLY, CDR2 FYNNEI. The CDR3 loop spans 17 amino acids. The DNA for the CDR3 is TGTGCCAGCAGTGAATCCCGGGACCCGCGGGAGGGAGATACGCAGTATTTT. Its translation: CASSESRDPREGDTQYF.

This clonotype came up a few times. The chain links TRBV12-3 or TRBV12-4 to TRBJ2-1; the match to TRBD2 covers 13 bases. This CDR3 contains 18 residues. Losses at the gene ends were 5 bases for V and 2 bases for J; bases not matched to a gene: 9. CDR3: CASSRTSGGAPAYNEQFF. DNA for the CDR3: TGTGCCAGCAGTCGAACTAGCGGGGGGGCCCCTGCCTACAATGAGCAGTTCTTC.

There are many counts of this clonotype. The V call is TRBV12-3 or TRBV12-4, the J call TRBJ2-7, with 9 positions matching TRBD2. The CDR3 totals 17 residues. With 4 bases clipped from V and 3 bases from J, the junction kept 13 bases outside the gene matches. The CDR3 nucleotides read TGTGCCAGCAGTTCCCACCCGGGGACTAGCAGTTACTACGAGCAGTACTTC. Residues: CASSSHPGTSSYYEQYF.

A note on this clonotype: A much larger clonotype is one base distant, so this may be a read error. The chain is built from TRBV19 and TRBJ1-4; D gene uncertain. This CDR3 is 12 amino acids long. The V gene lost 8 bases and the J gene lost 4 bases, with 8 bases spanning the gap. CDR1 LNHDA and CDR2 SQIVND come from the germline V gene (reference sequence). DNA for the CDR3: TGTGCCAGTGTGGCGGTTAATGAAAAACTGTTTTTT. Amino acid sequence: CASVAVNEKLFF.

V usage is TRBV27 and J usage is TRBJ2-3, with a possible D match to TRBD2 (6 bases). This CDR3 spans 15 amino acids. Germline-derived CDR1 and CDR2 are MNHEY and SMNVEV (reference sequence). V lost 7 bases and J lost 0, with 14 bases in between. The CDR3 DNA is TGTGCCAGCACCCTGGGAGGTACTAGCACAGATACGCAGTATTTT. Protein: CASTLGGTSTDTQYF.

This clonotype was counted at least ten times. V gene TRBV20-1 combines with J gene TRBJ2-3; D gene uncertain. The germline CDR1 and CDR2 sequences are DFQATT and SNEGSKA (reference sequence). Trimming removed 2 bases from V and 2 bases from J, with 20 bases in between. The CDR3 totals 17 residues. The CDR3 is CSARPLGRRSNTDTQYF. The CDR3 region has the DNA TGCAGTGCTAGACCCCTCGGTAGGCGGTCGAACACAGATACGCAGTATTTT.

This clonotype was counted many times. The chain couples TRBV11-2 to TRBJ1-1; 8 bases match TRBD1. Germline-derived CDR1 and CDR2 are SGHAT and FQNNGV. This CDR3 spans 15 amino acids. V lost 5 bases, J lost 6 bases, and 11 bases stayed unmatched. The CDR3 DNA is TGTGCCAGCAGCCAGGGGGCATGGGAAGGGGCTGAAGCTTTCTTT. This encodes CASSQGAWEGAEAFF.

This clonotype was seen repeatedly, ten times or more. The rearrangement joins TRBV11-2 to TRBJ1-2; possibly TRBD1 for D (6 bases). The CDR3 runs to 14 residues. Germline CDR1 and CDR2: SGHAT and FQNNGV. The V end was cut by 5 bases, the J end by 6 bases, with 16 bases between. CDR3 bases: TGTGCCAGCAGCCCTATCCTAGCAGGGGATGGCTACACCTTC. Its protein product is CASSPILAGDGYTF. Looking up the rest from reference TRBV11-2 and TRBJ1-2 gives the full variable domain: EAGVAQSPRYKIIEKRQSVAFWCNPISGHATLYWYQQILGQGPKLLIQFQNNGVVDDSQLPKDRFSAERLKGVDSTLKIQPAKLEDSAVYLCASSPILAGDGYTFGSGTRLTVV.

This chain joins TRBV20-1 and TRBJ1-5, with D uncertain. CDR1 and CDR2 from the germline V gene are DFQATT and SNEGSKA (reference sequence). The length of the CDR3 is 15 residues. The V end was cut by 3 bases, the J end by 1 base, with 13 bases between. CDR3 loop: CSASLGIGSNQPQHF. For the CDR3, the DNA is TGCAGTGCTAGTCTAGGTATTGGAAGCAATCAGCCCCAGCATTTT.

This clonotype has only a few counts. The chain combines TRBV5-4 with TRBJ2-3, with 11 bases fitting TRBD2. V shed 4 bases, J shed 1 base, and the junction held 5 bases outside the gene matches. CDR3 size: 16 residues. Germline-derived CDR1 and CDR2 are SGHNT and YYREEE (reference sequence). The CDR3 DNA reads as TGTGCCAGCAGCATCCTAGCGGGAGGAGGCACAGATACGCAGTATTTT. Translation: CASSILAGGGTDTQYF.